The clone carrying this T cell receptor beta chain was detected ten times or more. Its antigen remains unidentified. This entry belongs to a study of T cells in Graves' hyperthyroidism and ophthalmopathy. Any patient presenting with uncontrolled infection, other autoimmune disease, pregnancy or lactation was left out. Clinical symptoms, serum thyroxine, TRAb, thyroid ultrasound and orbital computed tomography established diagnosis. Findings and limits, study-wide: Blood also showed most of the thyroid clonotypes that were expanded above 0.001.

The ends were cut back, 5 bases at V and 3 bases at J, with 15 bases in the middle. Germline loops: CDR1 MNHNS, CDR2 SASEGT. The CDR3 consists of 15 residues. Amplified regions were TCR beta CDR3 sequences from RNA transcripts. In the first-round RT-PCR of the TCR CDR3, the HTBI primer set was used. TCRdb called the multiplex PCR reads again in MiXCR, with one record for every CDR3 protein. The sample shows more than 650,000 distinct CDR3 sequences, 13% to 15% of them seen only once. The sequencing input was blood. The rearrangement links TRBV6-1 to TRBJ2-3; D gene unclear. The clonotype originates from a woman aged 18-29 years with Graves' hyperthyroidism. The DNA for the CDR3 is TGTGCCAGCAGTCCACGGACGTCAGCGACAGATACGCAGTATTTT. Its translation: CASSPRTSATDTQYF.